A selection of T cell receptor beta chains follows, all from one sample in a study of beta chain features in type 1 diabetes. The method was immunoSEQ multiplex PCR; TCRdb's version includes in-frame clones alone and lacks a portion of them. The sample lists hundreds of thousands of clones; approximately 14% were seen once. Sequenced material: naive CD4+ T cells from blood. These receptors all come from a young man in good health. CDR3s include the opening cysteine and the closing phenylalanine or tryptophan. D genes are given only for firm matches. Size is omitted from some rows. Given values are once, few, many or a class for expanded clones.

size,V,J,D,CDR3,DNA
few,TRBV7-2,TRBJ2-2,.,CASSLVPGPGELFF,TGTGCCAGCAGCTTAGTACCGGGACCCGGGGAGCTGTTTTTT
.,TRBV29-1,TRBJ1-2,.,CSVEGPGARYNYGYTF,TGCAGCGTTGAAGGCCCGGGGGCGCGGTATAACTATGGCTACACCTTC
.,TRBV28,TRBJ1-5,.,CASLEGRGGQPQHF,TGTGCCAGCTTGGAGGGCAGGGGCGGGCAGCCCCAGCATTTT
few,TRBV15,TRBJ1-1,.,CATRIGQLNTEAFF,TGTGCCACCAGGATCGGACAGCTCAACACTGAAGCTTTCTTT
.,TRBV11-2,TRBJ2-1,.,CASRGPGSSYNEQFF,TGTGCCAGCAGGGGCCCAGGTAGCTCCTACAATGAGCAGTTCTTC
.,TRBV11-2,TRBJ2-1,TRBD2,CASRKYRDYRNNEQFF,TGTGCCAGCAGGAAATACCGGGACTACAGAAACAATGAGCAGTTCTTC
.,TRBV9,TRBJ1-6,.,CASSTGQYNSPLHF,TGTGCCAGCAGCACTGGACAGTATAATTCACCCCTCCACTTT
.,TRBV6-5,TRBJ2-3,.,CASISLGTLTQYF,TGTGCCAGCATTAGTCTGGGGACCCTCACGCAGTATTTT
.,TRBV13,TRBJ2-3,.,CASSLRRPAGDTQYF,TGTGCCAGCAGCTTGAGGAGACCGGCGGGGGATACGCAGTATTTT
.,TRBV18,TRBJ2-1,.,CASSPGLGTGNEQFF,TGTGCCAGCTCACCCGGCTTGGGTACTGGGAATGAGCAGTTCTTC
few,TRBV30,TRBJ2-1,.,CAWSVPRPGLPYNEQFF,TGTGCCTGGAGTGTTCCCCGACCGGGACTTCCCTACAATGAGCAGTTCTTC
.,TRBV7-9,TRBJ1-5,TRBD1,CASSFGTEQGLSNQPQHF,TGTGCCAGCAGCTTCGGGACCGAACAGGGGCTTAGCAATCAGCCCCAGCATTTT
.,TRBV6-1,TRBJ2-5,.,CASSDRNQETQYF,TGTGCCAGCAGTGACCGGAACCAAGAGACCCAGTACTTC
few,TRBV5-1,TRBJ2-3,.,CASSSFGGVSTDTQYF,TGCGCCAGCAGCTCCTTCGGGGGAGTCAGCACAGATACGCAGTATTTT
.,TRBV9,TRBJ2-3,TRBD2,CASSVSGGPSADTQYF,TGTGCCAGCAGCGTCAGCGGGGGGCCGTCGGCAGATACGCAGTATTTT
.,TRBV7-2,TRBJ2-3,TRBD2,CASPSRSGGPSTDTQYF,TGTGCCAGCCCGTCGCGGTCGGGAGGGCCCTCGACAGATACGCAGTATTTT
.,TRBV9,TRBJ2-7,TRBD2,CASSVGLAGLYEQYF,TGTGCCAGCAGCGTAGGTCTAGCGGGACTCTACGAGCAGTACTTC
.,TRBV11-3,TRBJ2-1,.,CASSLGGVRNEQFF,TGTGCCAGCAGCTTAGGAGGGGTTAGAAATGAGCAGTTCTTC
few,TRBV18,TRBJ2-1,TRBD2,CASSEPSGGYNEQFF,TGTGCCAGCTCAGAGCCTAGCGGCGGCTACAATGAGCAGTTCTTC
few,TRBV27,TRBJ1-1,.,CASRPRQAHWASQAFF,TGTGCCAGCAGACCCCGACAGGCCCACTGGGCAAGCCAGGCTTTCTTT
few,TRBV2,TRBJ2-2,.,CASNPLRNTGELFF,TGTGCCAGCAACCCATTAAGGAACACCGGGGAGCTGTTTTTT
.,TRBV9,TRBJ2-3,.,CASSTDPGRSDTQYF,TGTGCCAGCAGCACCGACCCGGGGAGGTCAGATACGCAGTATTTT
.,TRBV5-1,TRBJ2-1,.,CASSLDQSSYNEQFF,TGCGCCAGCAGCTTGGATCAGAGCTCCTACAATGAGCAGTTCTTC
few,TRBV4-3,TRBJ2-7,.,CASSQVQFYEQYF,TGCGCCAGCAGCCAAGTGCAATTCTACGAGCAGTACTTC
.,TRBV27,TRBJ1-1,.,CASSMGRNTEAFF,TGTGCCAGCAGTATGGGGCGGAACACTGAAGCTTTCTTT
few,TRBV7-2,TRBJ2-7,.,CASSLTSPQSSEQYF,TGTGCCAGCAGCTTGACTTCCCCTCAATCCAGCGAGCAGTACTTC
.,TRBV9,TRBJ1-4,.,CASSVYSRDPNEKLFF,TGTGCCAGCAGCGTCTACAGCCGAGACCCAAATGAAAAACTGTTTTTT
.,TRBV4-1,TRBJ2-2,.,CASRTGTRNTGELFF,TGCGCCAGCAGGACCGGGACCCGGAACACCGGGGAGCTGTTTTTT
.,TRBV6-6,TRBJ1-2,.,CASSATQAYGYTF,TGTGCCAGCAGCGCGACTCAGGCCTATGGCTACACCTTC
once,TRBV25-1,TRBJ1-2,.,CASSGDGANYGYTF,TGTGCCAGCAGTGGCGACGGGGCTAACTATGGCTACACCTTC
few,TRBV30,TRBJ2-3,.,CAWQGGDTQYF,TGTGCCTGGCAAGGGGGAGATACGCAGTATTTT
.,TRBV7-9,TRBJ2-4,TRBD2,CASSPGLAGGIIAKNIQYF,TGTGCCAGCAGCCCGGGACTAGCGGGAGGGATAATAGCCAAAAACATTCAGTACTTC
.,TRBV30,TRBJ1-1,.,CAWSRGAYSNTEAFF,TGTGCCTGGAGTCGGGGGGCGTATTCGAACACTGAAGCTTTCTTT
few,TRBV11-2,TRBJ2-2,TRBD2,CASSSPRGVNTGELFF,TGTGCCAGCAGCTCCCCACGGGGGGTCAACACCGGGGAGCTGTTTTTT
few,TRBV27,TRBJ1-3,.,CASRQGTSGNTIYF,TGTGCCAGCAGACAGGGAACCTCTGGAAACACCATATATTTT
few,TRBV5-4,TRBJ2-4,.,CASSLVGTLAKNIQYF,TGTGCCAGCAGCTTAGTAGGAACTCTAGCCAAAAACATTCAGTACTTC
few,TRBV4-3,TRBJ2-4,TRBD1,CASSPTGAKNIQYF,TGCGCCAGCAGCCCGACAGGGGCCAAAAACATTCAGTACTTC
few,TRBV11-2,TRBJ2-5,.,CASSLVRGEWETQYF,TGTGCCAGCAGCTTAGTGAGGGGGGAGTGGGAGACCCAGTACTTC
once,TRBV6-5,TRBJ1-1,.,CASTPRRGRNTEAFF,TGTGCCAGCACCCCCCGGAGGGGCAGGAACACTGAAGCTTTCTTT
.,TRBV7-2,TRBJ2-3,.,CASSFLGPDTQYF,TGTGCCAGCAGCTTCCTAGGCCCAGATACGCAGTATTTT
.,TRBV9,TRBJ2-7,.,CASSVGQTAHEQYF,TGTGCCAGCAGCGTAGGCCAAACCGCCCACGAGCAGTACTTC
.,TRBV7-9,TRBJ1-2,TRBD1,CASSVGTENYGYTF,TGTGCCAGCAGCGTCGGGACAGAAAACTATGGCTACACCTTC
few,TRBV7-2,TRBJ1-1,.,CASSLEHNVGTEAFF,TGTGCCAGCAGCTTAGAACACAACGTTGGAACTGAAGCTTTCTTT
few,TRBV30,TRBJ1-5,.,CAWSNSNNQPQHF,TGTGCCTGGAGTAACAGTAACAATCAGCCCCAGCATTTT
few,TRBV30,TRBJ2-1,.,CAWSVRQGGQSSYNEQFF,TGTGCCTGGAGTGTAAGGCAGGGGGGTCAGAGCTCCTACAATGAGCAGTTCTTC
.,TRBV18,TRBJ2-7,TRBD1,CASSPLQGAYEQYF,TGTGCCAGCTCACCGCTACAGGGGGCCTACGAGCAGTACTTC
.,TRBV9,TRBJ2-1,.,CASSVGGRFRPTYNEQFF,TGTGCCAGCAGCGTAGGAGGTCGCTTCCGGCCTACCTACAATGAGCAGTTCTTC
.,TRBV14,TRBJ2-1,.,CASSPTAGANNEQFF,TGTGCCAGCAGCCCGACGGCGGGGGCTAACAATGAGCAGTTCTTC
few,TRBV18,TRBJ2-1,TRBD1,CASSPGTGAYNEQFF,TGTGCCAGCTCACCTGGGACAGGGGCCTACAATGAGCAGTTCTTC
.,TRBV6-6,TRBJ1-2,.,CASRTPGGFEGYTF,TGTGCCAGCAGAACCCCGGGGGGGTTTGAGGGCTACACCTTC
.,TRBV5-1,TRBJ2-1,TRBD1,CASSLGQGPYNEQFF,TGCGCCAGCAGCTTGGGACAGGGGCCTTACAATGAGCAGTTCTTC
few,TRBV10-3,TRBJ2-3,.,CAISGAAGPDTQYF,TGTGCCATCAGTGGGGCCGCAGGTCCGGATACGCAGTATTTT
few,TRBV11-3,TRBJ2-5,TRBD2,CASSQRGLAEETQYF,TGTGCCAGCAGCCAAAGGGGACTAGCGGAAGAGACCCAGTACTTC